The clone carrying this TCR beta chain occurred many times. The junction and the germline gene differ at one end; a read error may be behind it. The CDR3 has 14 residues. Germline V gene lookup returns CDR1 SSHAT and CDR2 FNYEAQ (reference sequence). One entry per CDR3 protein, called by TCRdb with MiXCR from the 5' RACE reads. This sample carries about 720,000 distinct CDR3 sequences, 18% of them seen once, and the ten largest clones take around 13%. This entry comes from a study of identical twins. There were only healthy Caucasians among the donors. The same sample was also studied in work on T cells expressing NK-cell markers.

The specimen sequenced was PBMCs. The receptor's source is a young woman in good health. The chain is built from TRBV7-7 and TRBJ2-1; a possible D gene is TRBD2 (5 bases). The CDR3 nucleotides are TGTGCTAGCAGCTATTCCGAGGGAATCAATGAGCAGTTCTTC. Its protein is CASSYSEGINEQFF.